The T cell receptor (beta chain) under discussion was sequenced for a study of shared clonotypes between healthy human individuals. Only in-frame clones appear in the TCRdb table, and some are missing; sequencing was by immunoSEQ multiplex PCR. This sample has some 2,500,000 clones, with over 85% found just once. Trimming at V came to 5 bases and at J to 5 bases, leaving 6 bases not matched to a gene. This CDR3 region has 14 residues. The germline CDR1 and CDR2 sequences are MNHNY and SVGAGI (reference sequence). The chain is built from TRBV6-6 and TRBJ1-1; 9 nucleotides match TRBD1. The sequencing sample was made of naive CD4+ T cells from PBMCs. Subset meaning: CD45RA+ positively selected. The sequence was collected from a man between 18 and 29 years old in good health. Some clones in this sample may be carry-over from other donors' samples. This CDR3 reads CASSQTGGWTEAFF. CDR3 coding DNA: TGTGCCAGCAGTCAGACAGGGGGGTGGACTGAAGCTTTCTTT.